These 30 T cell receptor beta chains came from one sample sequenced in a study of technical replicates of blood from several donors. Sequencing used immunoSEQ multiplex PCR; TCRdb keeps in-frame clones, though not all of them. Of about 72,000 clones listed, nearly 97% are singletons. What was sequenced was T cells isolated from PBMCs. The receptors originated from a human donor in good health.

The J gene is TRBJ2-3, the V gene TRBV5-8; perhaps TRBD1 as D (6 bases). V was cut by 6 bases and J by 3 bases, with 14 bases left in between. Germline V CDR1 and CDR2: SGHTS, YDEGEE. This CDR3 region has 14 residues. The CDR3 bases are TGTGCCAGCAACCTCGGACAGAGGACAGATACGCAGTATTTT. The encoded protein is CASNLGQRTDTQYF.

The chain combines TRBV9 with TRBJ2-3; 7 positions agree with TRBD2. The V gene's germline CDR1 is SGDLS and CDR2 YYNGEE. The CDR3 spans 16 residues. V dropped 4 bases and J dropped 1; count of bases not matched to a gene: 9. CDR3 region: CASSPQLAPRTDTQYF. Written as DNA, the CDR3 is TGTGCCAGCAGCCCCCAACTAGCGCCACGCACAGATACGCAGTATTTT.

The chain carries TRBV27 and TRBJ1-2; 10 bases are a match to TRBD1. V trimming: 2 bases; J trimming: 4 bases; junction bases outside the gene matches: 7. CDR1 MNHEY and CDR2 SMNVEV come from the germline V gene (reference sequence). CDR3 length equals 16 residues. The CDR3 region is CASSLLAGQGFYGYTF. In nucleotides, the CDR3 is TGTGCCAGCAGTTTACTGGCGGGACAGGGGTTCTATGGCTACACCTTC.

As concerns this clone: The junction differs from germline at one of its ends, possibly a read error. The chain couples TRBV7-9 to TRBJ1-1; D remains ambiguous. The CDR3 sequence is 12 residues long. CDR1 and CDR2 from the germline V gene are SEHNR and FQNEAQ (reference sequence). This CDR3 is CASRLGGTEAFF. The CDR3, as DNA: TGTGCCAGCAGATTAGGCGGAACTGAAGCTTTCTTT.

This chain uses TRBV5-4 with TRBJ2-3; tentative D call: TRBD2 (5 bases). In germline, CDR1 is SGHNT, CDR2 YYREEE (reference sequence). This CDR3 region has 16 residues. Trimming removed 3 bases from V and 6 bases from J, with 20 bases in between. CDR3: CASSSHSGSGVDTQYF. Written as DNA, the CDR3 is TGTGCCAGCAGCTCCCACTCGGGGAGCGGTGTGGATACGCAGTATTTT.

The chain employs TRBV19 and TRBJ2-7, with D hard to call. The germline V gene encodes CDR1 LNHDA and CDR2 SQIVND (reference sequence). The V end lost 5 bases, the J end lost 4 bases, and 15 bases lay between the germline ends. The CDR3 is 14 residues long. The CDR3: CASSPARSSYEQYF. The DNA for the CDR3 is TGTGCCAGTAGTCCTGCCCGTAGCAGTTACGAGCAGTACTTC.

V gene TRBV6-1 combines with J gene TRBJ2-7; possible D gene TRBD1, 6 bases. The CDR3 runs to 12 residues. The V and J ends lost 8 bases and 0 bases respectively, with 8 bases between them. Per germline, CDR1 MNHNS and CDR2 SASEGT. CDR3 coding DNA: TGTGCCAGCCTACAGGGCTCCTACGAGCAGTACTTC. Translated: CASLQGSYEQYF.

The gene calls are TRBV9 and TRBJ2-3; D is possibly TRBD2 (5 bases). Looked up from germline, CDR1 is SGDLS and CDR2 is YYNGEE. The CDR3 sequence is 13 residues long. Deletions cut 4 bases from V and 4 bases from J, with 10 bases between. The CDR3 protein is CASSLAGADTQYF. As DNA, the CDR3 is TGTGCCAGCAGCCTCGCCGGGGCAGATACGCAGTATTTT.

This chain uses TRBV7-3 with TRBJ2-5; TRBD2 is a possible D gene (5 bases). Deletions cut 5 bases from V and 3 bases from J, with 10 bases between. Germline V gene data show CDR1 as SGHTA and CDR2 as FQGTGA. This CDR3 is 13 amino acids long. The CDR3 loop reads CASSATREETQYF. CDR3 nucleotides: TGTGCCAGCAGCGCCACTAGAGAAGAGACCCAGTACTTC. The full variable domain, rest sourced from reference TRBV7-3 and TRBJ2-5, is GAGVSQTPSNKVTEKGKYVELRCDPISGHTALYWYRQSLGQGPEFLIYFQGTGAADDSGLPNDRFFAVRPEGSVSTLKIQRTERGDSAVYLCASSATREETQYFGPGTRLLVL.

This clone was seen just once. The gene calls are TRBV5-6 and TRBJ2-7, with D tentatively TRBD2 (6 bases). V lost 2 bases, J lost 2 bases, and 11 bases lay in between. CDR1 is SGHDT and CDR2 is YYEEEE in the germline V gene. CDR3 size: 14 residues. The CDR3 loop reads CASSFPGLPYEQYF. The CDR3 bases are TGTGCCAGCAGCTTCCCGGGACTTCCCTACGAGCAGTACTTC.

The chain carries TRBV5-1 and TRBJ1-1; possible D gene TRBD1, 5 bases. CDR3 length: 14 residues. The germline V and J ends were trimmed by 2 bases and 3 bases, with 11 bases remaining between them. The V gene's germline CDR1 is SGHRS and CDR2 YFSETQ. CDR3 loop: CASSLGAGDTEAFF. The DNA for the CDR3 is TGCGCCAGCAGCTTAGGGGCAGGTGACACTGAAGCTTTCTTT.

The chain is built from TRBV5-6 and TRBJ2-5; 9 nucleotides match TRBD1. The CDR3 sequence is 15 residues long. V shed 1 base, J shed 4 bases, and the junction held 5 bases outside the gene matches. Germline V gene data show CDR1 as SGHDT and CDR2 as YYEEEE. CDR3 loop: CASSLRTGAVETQYF. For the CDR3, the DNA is TGTGCCAGCAGCTTGAGGACAGGGGCGGTAGAGACCCAGTACTTC.

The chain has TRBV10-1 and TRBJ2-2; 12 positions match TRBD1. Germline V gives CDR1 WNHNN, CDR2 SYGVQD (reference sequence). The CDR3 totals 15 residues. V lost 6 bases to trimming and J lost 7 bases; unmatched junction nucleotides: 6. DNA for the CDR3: TGCGCCAGCAGCCGGGACAGGGGGCTTTTCGGGGAGCTGTTTTTT. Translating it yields CASSRDRGLFGELFF.

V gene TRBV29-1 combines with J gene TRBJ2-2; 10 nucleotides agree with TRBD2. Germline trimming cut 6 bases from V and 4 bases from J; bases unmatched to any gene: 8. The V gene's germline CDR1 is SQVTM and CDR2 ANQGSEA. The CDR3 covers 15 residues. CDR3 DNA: TGCAGCGTCATACTAGCGGGAAAAGGCACCGGGGAGCTGTTTTTT. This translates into CSVILAGKGTGELFF.

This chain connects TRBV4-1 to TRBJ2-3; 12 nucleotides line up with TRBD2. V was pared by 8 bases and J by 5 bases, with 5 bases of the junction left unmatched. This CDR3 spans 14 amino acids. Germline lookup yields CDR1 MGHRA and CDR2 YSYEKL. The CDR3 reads CASARTSGVDTQYF. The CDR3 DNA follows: TGCGCCAGCGCCCGGACTAGCGGGGTAGATACGCAGTATTTT.

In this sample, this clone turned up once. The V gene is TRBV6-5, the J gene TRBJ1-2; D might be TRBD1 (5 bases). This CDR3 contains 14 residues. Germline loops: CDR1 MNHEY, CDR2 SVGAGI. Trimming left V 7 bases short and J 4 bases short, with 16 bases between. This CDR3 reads CASTQGRGVYGYTF. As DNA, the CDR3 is TGTGCCAGCACCCAGGGAAGAGGTGTCTATGGCTACACCTTC.

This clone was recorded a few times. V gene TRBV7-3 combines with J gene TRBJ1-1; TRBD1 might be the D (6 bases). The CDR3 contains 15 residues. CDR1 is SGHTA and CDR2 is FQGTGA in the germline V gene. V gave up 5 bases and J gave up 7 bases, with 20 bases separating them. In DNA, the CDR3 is TGTGCCAGCAGCCAATCGGCGGGGGGCAGGGGTGAAGCTTTCTTT. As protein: CASSQSAGGRGEAFF.

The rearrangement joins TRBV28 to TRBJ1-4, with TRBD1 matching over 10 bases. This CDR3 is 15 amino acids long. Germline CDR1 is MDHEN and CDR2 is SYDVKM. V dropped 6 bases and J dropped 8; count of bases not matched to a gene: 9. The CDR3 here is CASSDRTGGIEKLFF. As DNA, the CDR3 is TGTGCCAGCAGCGATAGGACAGGGGGGATCGAAAAACTGTTTTTT.

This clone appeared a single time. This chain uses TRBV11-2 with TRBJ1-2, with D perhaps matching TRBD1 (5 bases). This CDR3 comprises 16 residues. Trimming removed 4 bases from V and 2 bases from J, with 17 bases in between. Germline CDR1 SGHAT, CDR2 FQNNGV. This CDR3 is CASSSNAGPTNYGYTF. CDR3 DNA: TGTGCCAGCAGCTCAAACGCGGGACCAACAAACTATGGCTACACCTTC.

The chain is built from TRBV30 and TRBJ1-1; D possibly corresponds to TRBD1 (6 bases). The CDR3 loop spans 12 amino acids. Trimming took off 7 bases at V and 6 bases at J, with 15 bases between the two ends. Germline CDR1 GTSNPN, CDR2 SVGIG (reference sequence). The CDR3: CASNPDSSEAFF. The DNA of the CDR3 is TGTGCCTCCAACCCGGACAGTTCTGAAGCTTTCTTT.

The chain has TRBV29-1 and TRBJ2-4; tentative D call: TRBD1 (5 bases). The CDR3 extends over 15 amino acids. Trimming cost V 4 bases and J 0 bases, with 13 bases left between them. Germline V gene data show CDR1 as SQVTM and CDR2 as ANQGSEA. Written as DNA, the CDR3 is TGCAGCGTTGGATCGCAGGGATTAGCCAAAAACATTCAGTACTTC. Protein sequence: CSVGSQGLAKNIQYF.

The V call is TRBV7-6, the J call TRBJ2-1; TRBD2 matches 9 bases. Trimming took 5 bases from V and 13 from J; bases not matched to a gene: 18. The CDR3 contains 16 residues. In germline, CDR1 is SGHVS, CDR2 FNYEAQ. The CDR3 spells CASSQDWARGGVVQFF. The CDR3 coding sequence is TGTGCCAGCAGCCAAGATTGGGCGCGGGGGGGCGTTGTTCAGTTCTTC.

The CDR3 DNA is TGTGCCAGCAGCTTAGAACAGGGGGCCTACGAGCAGTACTTC. Residues: CASSLEQGAYEQYF. The gene calls are TRBV5-6 and TRBJ2-7, with 8 bases that match TRBD1. CDR1 is SGHDT, CDR2 YYEEEE, per germline. There are 14 residues in the CDR3. V shed 2 bases, J shed 2 bases, and the junction held 3 bases outside the gene matches.

The DNA for the CDR3 is TGTGCCAGCAGTTCTAGCGGGGGGGCCATAGATACGCAGTATTTT. This codes for CASSSSGGAIDTQYF. V gene TRBV6-5 combines with J gene TRBJ2-3; 12 positions match TRBD2. Germline V gene sequence: CDR1 MNHEY, CDR2 SVGAGI. Losses at the gene ends were 4 bases for V and 5 bases for J; bases not matched to a gene: 4. The CDR3 consists of 15 residues.

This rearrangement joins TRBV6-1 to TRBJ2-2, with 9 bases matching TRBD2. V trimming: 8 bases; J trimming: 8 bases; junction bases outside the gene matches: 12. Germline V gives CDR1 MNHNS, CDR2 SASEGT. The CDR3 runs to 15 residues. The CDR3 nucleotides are TGTGCCAGCGGGGGACTAGCCGCCGTCTCTGGGGAGCTGTTTTTT. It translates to CASGGLAAVSGELFF.

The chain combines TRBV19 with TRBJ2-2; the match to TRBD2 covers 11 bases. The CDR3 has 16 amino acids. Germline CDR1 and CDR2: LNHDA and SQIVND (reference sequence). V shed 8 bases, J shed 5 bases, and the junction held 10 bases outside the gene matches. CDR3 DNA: TGTGCCAGTGACGGGACTAGCGGCTACCGGACCGGGGAGCTGTTTTTT. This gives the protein CASDGTSGYRTGELFF.

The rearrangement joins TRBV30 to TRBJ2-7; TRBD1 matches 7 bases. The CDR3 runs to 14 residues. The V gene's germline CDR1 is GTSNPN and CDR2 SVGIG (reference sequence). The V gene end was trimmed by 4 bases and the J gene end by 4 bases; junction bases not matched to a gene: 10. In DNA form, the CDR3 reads TGTGCCTGGACTATCGCAGGGGGAACGTACGAGCAGTACTTC. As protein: CAWTIAGGTYEQYF. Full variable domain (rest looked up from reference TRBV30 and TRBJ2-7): SQTIHQWPATLVQPVGSPLSLECTVEGTSNPNLYWYRQAAGRGLQLLFYSVGIGQISSEVPQNLSASRPQDRQFILSSKKLLLSDSGFYLCAWTIAGGTYEQYFGPGTRLTVT.

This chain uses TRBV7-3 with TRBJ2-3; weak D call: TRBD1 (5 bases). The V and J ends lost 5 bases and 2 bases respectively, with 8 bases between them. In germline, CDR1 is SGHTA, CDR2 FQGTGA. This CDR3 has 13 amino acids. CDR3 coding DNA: TGTGCCAGCAGCCCAGGGAACACAGATACGCAGTATTTT. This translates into CASSPGNTDTQYF.

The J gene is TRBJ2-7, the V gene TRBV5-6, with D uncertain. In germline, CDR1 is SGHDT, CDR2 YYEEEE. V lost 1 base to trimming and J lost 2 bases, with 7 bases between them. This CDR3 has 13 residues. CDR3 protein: CASSLPAPYEQYF. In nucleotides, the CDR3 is TGTGCCAGCAGCTTGCCCGCGCCCTACGAGCAGTACTTC.

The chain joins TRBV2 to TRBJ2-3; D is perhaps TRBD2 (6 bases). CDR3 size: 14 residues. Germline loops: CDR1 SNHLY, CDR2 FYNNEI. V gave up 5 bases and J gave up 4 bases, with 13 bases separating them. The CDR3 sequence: CASSMGRRADTQYF. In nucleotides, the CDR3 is TGTGCCAGCAGTATGGGGAGGCGGGCAGATACGCAGTATTTT.